One T cell receptor beta chain is described in this entry. The antigen is unknown. The data were obtained in a study of T cells in localized non-small cell lung cancer. The CDR3 has 14 amino acids. Germline-derived CDR1 and CDR2 are SGHRS and YFSETQ. Trimming at V came to 0 bases and at J to 5 bases, leaving 3 bases not matched to a gene. Clones were sequenced by immunoSEQ multiplex PCR, and TCRdb holds only the in-frame ones, with some missing. The sample consists of about 26,000 clones, approximately 90% of them appearing once. Study findings and constraints: Adjacent lung was found to contain a median about 50 of the top 100 tumor clones. A higher density of T cells in blood coincided with extended overall survival.

The sequencing here drew on peripheral blood, taken before any cancer treatment. The V and J genes are TRBV5-1 and TRBJ1-1, with 8 bases that match TRBD1. This TCR was recovered from a female donor older than 55 with stage II squamous cell lung carcinoma. This chain's CDR3 is CASSLAGGWTEAFF. CDR3 DNA sequence: TGCGCCAGCAGCTTGGCAGGGGGCTGGACTGAAGCTTTCTTT.